The T cell receptor (beta chain) under discussion was sequenced for a study of T cells expressing NK-cell markers. For the study at large: Each TCR beta repertoire originated in sorted T cells that were CD3+CD56+NKG2C+, CD3+CD56+NKG2C- or CD3+CD56-NKG2C+. Seven HCMV-seropositive donors and one seronegative donor made up the eight sequenced donors.

The CDR3 sequence is 13 residues long. The germline V gene encodes CDR1 MNHNS and CDR2 SASEGT. UMI-tagged 5'RACE template switching yielded the TCR beta cDNA. No DNA is given; TCRdb re-called the 5' RACE reads and lists each CDR3 protein once. Recorded here are 400,000 to 550,000 distinct CDR3 sequences; the top ten clones represent approximately 6.8%. Sequenced input: blood T cells: a sorted CD56 or NKG2C T cell subset, CD4+ or CD8+ T cells, or bulk PBMC T cells (not recorded which). The sequence was collected from a woman between 18 and 69 years old in good health. The chain recombines TRBV6-1 with TRBJ2-7; absent DNA, TCRdb's TRBD1 call cannot be checked. The CDR3 loop is CASSAPGVGVQYF.